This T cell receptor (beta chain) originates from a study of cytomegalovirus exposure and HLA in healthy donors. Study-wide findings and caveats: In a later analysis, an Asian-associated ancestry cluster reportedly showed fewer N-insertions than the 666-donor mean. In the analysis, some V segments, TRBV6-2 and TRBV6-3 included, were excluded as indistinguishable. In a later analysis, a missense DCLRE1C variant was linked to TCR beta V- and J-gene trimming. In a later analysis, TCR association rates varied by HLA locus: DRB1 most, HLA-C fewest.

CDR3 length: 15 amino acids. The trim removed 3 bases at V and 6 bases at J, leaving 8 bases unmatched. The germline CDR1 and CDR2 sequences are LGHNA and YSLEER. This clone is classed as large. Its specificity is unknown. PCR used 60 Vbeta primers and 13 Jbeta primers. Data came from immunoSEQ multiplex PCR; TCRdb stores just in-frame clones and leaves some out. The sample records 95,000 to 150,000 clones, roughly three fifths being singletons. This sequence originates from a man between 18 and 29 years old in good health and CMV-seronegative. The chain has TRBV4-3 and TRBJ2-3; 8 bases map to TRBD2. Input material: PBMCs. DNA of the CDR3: TGCGCCAGCAGCCAGGGAGCGGGAGTATTGGATACGCAGTATTTT. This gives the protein CASSQGAGVLDTQYF.